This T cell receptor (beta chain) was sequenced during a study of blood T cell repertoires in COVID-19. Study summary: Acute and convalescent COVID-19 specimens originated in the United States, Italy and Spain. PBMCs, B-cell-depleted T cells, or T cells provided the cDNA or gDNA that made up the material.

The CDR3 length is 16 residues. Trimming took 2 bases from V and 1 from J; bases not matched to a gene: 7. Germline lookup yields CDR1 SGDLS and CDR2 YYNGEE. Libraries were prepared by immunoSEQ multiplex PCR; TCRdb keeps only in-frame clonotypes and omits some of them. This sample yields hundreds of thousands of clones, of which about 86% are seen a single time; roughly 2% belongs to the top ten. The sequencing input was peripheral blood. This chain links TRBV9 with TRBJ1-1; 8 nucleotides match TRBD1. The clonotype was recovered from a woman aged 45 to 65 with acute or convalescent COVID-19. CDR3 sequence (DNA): TGTGCCAGCAGCGTCGCTCCAGACAGGGGGAACACTGAAGCTTTCTTT. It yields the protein CASSVAPDRGNTEAFF.